What follows are 29 T cell receptor beta chains derived from one specimen sequenced in a study of blood T cell repertoires in COVID-19. The protocol was immunoSEQ multiplex PCR, while the TCRdb copy is restricted to in-frame clones and leaves out a portion. The sample holds about 120,000 clones; 75% to 90% are singletons and the top ten take about 20%. Specimen: peripheral blood. The receptors stem from a human donor with acute or convalescent COVID-19. The donor label of this sample is uncertain.

The chain recombines TRBV6-5 with TRBJ1-6; 8 nucleotides align to TRBD1. Germline V gives CDR1 MNHEY, CDR2 SVGAGI. V lost 5 bases and J lost 6; bases outside the gene matches: 6. The CDR3 has 15 residues. The CDR3 sequence: CASSTLDRGNSPLHF. The CDR3 bases are TGTGCCAGCAGTACCCTCGACAGGGGTAATTCACCCCTCCACTTT.

The CDR3 protein is CSAWDSEQFF. The DNA for the CDR3 is TGCAGTGCTTGGGACAGCGAGCAGTTCTTC. V usage is TRBV20-1 and J usage is TRBJ2-1, with 7 nucleotides matching TRBD1. This CDR3 region has 10 residues. The V and J ends lost 5 bases and 10 bases, in that order; junction bases with no gene match: 2. CDR1 and CDR2 from the germline V gene are DFQATT and SNEGSKA (reference sequence).

The V and J genes are TRBV12-5 and TRBJ2-1; tentative D call: TRBD1 (6 bases). The CDR3 spans 15 residues. Germline-derived CDR1 and CDR2 are LGHNT and FRNRAP. V gave up 3 bases and J gave up 2 bases, with 11 bases separating them. CDR3 sequence: CASGLQGKTYNEQFF. The CDR3 DNA is TGTGCTAGTGGTTTACAGGGTAAAACCTACAATGAGCAGTTCTTC.

This chain connects TRBV30 to TRBJ2-5; 9 positions match TRBD1. J gave up 5 bases and V 2 bases, and 6 bases lay outside the gene matches. CDR3 size: 14 residues. The V gene's germline CDR1 is GTSNPN and CDR2 SVGIG (reference sequence). This CDR3 is CAWSTGTGTETQYF. The CDR3 nucleotides read TGTGCCTGGAGTACGGGGACAGGGACGGAGACCCAGTACTTC.

The V gene is TRBV5-4, the J gene TRBJ1-3, with D unresolved. The CDR3 is 13 amino acids. Between the trimmed V and J ends, which lost 0 bases and 8 bases, there was a span of 9 bases. CDR1 and CDR2 (germline): SGHNT, YYREEE (reference sequence). The CDR3 region has the DNA TGTGCCAGCAGCTTGGGAAGGAGACACACCATATATTTT. Its protein product is CASSLGRRHTIYF.

The chain uses TRBV4-1 and TRBJ2-3, with TRBD2 matching over 7 bases. Trimming took 0 bases from V and 4 from J; bases not matched to a gene: 7. The germline CDR1 and CDR2 sequences are MGHRA and YSYEKL. The CDR3 has 16 residues. Here the CDR3 reads CASSQEVLGGSDTQYF. The CDR3 DNA sequence: TGCGCCAGCAGCCAAGAAGTTCTCGGGGGGTCAGATACGCAGTATTTT.

The rearrangement links TRBV5-1 to TRBJ2-7, with TRBD1 matching over 9 bases. This CDR3 contains 15 residues. After removal of 4 bases from V and 3 bases from J, the junction contained 8 bases not matched to a gene. CDR1 and CDR2 (germline): SGHRS, YFSETQ. The CDR3 loop is CASSTRTGDFYEQYF. The CDR3 nucleotides are TGCGCCAGCAGCACCCGGACAGGGGATTTCTACGAGCAGTACTTC.

The chain recombines TRBV28 with TRBJ1-2, with TRBD1 matching 7 bases. The CDR3 extends over 13 amino acids. The germline V gene has CDR1 MDHEN and CDR2 SYDVKM. The V and J ends lost 2 bases and 5 bases, in that order; junction bases with no gene match: 2. CDR3 nucleotide sequence: TGTGCCAGCAGTTTAGAACAGGGGTATGGCTACACCTTC. It translates to CASSLEQGYGYTF.

This rearrangement joins TRBV13 to TRBJ1-5; D gene unclear. This CDR3 comprises 14 residues. V lost 5 bases and J 4 bases, leaving 12 bases between the germline ends. CDR1 is PRHDT and CDR2 is FYEKMQ in the germline V gene (reference sequence). In DNA form, the CDR3 reads TGTGCCAGCAGCAGGAGGACGGGAAATCAGCCCCAGCATTTT. Amino acids: CASSRRTGNQPQHF.

The chain recombines TRBV11-2 with TRBJ2-1; D is unresolved. The germline V gene encodes CDR1 SGHAT and CDR2 FQNNGV. This CDR3 has 12 amino acids. V shed 5 bases and J shed 10 bases, with 12 bases lying between them. The CDR3 loop is CASSVPGLEQFF. CDR3 DNA: TGTGCCAGCAGCGTACCTGGGCTAGAGCAGTTCTTC.

The chain recombines TRBV7-8 with TRBJ2-5; TRBD2 aligns across 9 bases. Germline loops: CDR1 SGHVS, CDR2 FQNEAQ. The trim removed 1 base at V and 1 base at J, leaving 4 bases unmatched. The CDR3 sequence is 16 residues long. CDR3 residues: CASSLVGTSPQETQYF. In DNA form, the CDR3 reads TGTGCCAGCAGCTTAGTGGGGACTAGCCCCCAAGAGACCCAGTACTTC.

The V and J genes are TRBV10-3 and TRBJ1-6, with 8 bases lining up with TRBD1. Germline V lookup: CDR1 ENHRY, CDR2 SYGVKD. The CDR3 consists of 13 residues. V trimming: 6 bases; J trimming: 6 bases; junction bases outside the gene matches: 1. In nucleotides, the CDR3 is TGTGCCATCAGGGGGACAGGTAATTCACCCCTCCACTTT. This codes for CAIRGTGNSPLHF.

The chain employs TRBV5-1 and TRBJ1-4, with D perhaps TRBD1 (5 bases). Trimming took off 4 bases at V and 4 bases at J, with 14 bases between the two ends. This CDR3 comprises 15 residues. Germline-derived CDR1 and CDR2 are SGHRS and YFSETQ. CDR3 loop: CASSSRTGLNEKLFF. CDR3 in DNA: TGCGCCAGCAGCAGTCGGACGGGACTTAATGAAAAACTGTTTTTT.

The CDR3 sequence: CASEAGTTSTDTQYF. CDR3 nucleotides: TGTGCCAGCGAGGCCGGGACTACTAGCACAGATACGCAGTATTTT. The V gene is TRBV2, the J gene TRBJ2-3; 7 bases agree with TRBD2. Trimming removed 8 bases from V and 0 bases from J; junction bases left unmatched: 8. The CDR3 is 15 amino acids. CDR1 and CDR2 from the germline V gene are SNHLY and FYNNEI. The full variable domain, rest sourced from reference TRBV2 and TRBJ2-3, is EPEVTQTPSHQVTQMGQEVILRCVPISNHLYFYWYRQILGQKVEFLVSFYNNEISEKSEIFDDQFSVERPDGSNFTLKIRSTKLEDSAMYFCASEAGTTSTDTQYFGPGTRLTVL.

The V call is TRBV7-2, the J call TRBJ2-1; 10 bases fit TRBD2. The CDR3 runs to 15 residues. J lost 2 bases, V lost 8 bases, and 6 bases had no gene match. Germline loops: CDR1 SGHTA, CDR2 FQGNSA. Written as DNA, the CDR3 is TGTGCCAGCGGTCGACTAGCGGGTACCTACAATGAGCAGTTCTTC. This gives the protein CASGRLAGTYNEQFF.

This rearrangement joins TRBV7-2 to TRBJ2-2; a possible D gene is TRBD2 (7 bases). Germline loops: CDR1 SGHTA, CDR2 FQGNSA. Trimming took off 0 bases at V and 4 bases at J, with 9 bases between the two ends. The CDR3 length is 15 residues. The CDR3 DNA is TGTGCCAGCAGCTTAGCGGGGGGGCCCACCGGGGAGCTGTTTTTT. This codes for CASSLAGGPTGELFF. The whole variable domain, remainder taken from reference TRBV7-2 and TRBJ2-2, is GAGVSQSPSNKVTEKGKDVELRCDPISGHTALYWYRQSLGQGLEFLIYFQGNSAPDKSGLPSDRFSAERTGGSVSTLTIQRTQQEDSAVYLCASSLAGGPTGELFFGEGSRLTVL.

This chain's CDR3 is CASSLAQASGQETQYF. The CDR3 DNA is TGTGCCAGCAGCTTGGCGCAGGCTAGCGGACAAGAGACCCAGTACTTC. This chain links TRBV5-4 with TRBJ2-5, with TRBD2 identical over 7 bases. This CDR3 has 16 amino acids. Germline assignment: CDR1 SGHNT and CDR2 YYREEE (reference sequence). Trimming removed 0 bases from V and 2 bases from J; junction bases left unmatched: 7.

This sequence joins TRBV27 and TRBJ2-7; perhaps TRBD2 as D (5 bases). CDR3 length: 14 amino acids. With 3 bases removed from V and 2 bases from J, the gap between germline ends came to 11 bases. Germline values: CDR1 MNHEY, CDR2 SMNVEV (reference sequence). CDR3 in DNA: TGTGCCAGCAGTTTGACTATCGACGCCTACGAGCAGTACTTC. Its protein is CASSLTIDAYEQYF.

This chain links TRBV13 with TRBJ2-3, with 8 positions matching TRBD2. J lost 2 bases, V lost 2 bases, and 6 bases had no gene match. There are 16 residues in the CDR3. The germline V gene encodes CDR1 PRHDT and CDR2 FYEKMQ (reference sequence). DNA of the CDR3: TGTGCCAGCAGCTTAACTAGCGGAGGATACACAGATACGCAGTATTTT. Amino acids: CASSLTSGGYTDTQYF.

The gene calls are TRBV11-3 and TRBJ2-1; 14 bases map to TRBD2. The ends lost 4 bases at V and 10 bases at J; junction bases unmatched: 12. The CDR3 extends over 17 amino acids. From germline, CDR1 is SGHNT and CDR2 YENEEA. DNA of the CDR3: TGTGCCAGCAGCTCGAGATGGGGACTAGCGGGAGTTGGCGAGCAGTTCTTC. Encoded protein: CASSSRWGLAGVGEQFF.

The chain links TRBV15 to TRBJ2-1, with TRBD2 as a possible D gene (6 bases). Trimming cost V 0 bases and J 3 bases, with 9 bases left between them. The CDR3 runs to 15 residues. CDR1 is LNHNV and CDR2 is YYDKDF in the germline V gene (reference sequence). The CDR3 DNA follows: TGTGCCACCAGCAGAGACGAAGCGGGCTACAATGAGCAGTTCTTC. Amino acids: CATSRDEAGYNEQFF.

The V call is TRBV28, the J call TRBJ1-2; 7 nucleotides agree with TRBD1. CDR1 and CDR2 from the germline V gene are MDHEN and SYDVKM. J lost 6 bases, V lost 4 bases, and 11 bases had no gene match. The CDR3 extends over 15 amino acids. In DNA form, the CDR3 reads TGTGCCAGCAGTTACTACAGGGGCCTAGTGGATGGCTACACCTTC. This gives the protein CASSYYRGLVDGYTF.

This sequence joins TRBV28 and TRBJ1-1; D perhaps matches TRBD1 (6 bases). Trimming cost V 7 bases and J 2 bases, with 17 bases left between them. The V gene's germline CDR1 is MDHEN and CDR2 SYDVKM. This CDR3 has 15 amino acids. CDR3 region: CASITGGLSNTEAFF. CDR3 coding DNA: TGTGCCAGCATCACGGGGGGGCTGTCCAACACTGAAGCTTTCTTT. Full variable domain (outside the CDR3, taken from reference TRBV28 and TRBJ1-1): DVKVTQSSRYLVKRTGEKVFLECVQDMDHENMFWYRQDPGLGLRLIYFSYDVKMKEKGDIPEGYSVSREKKERFSLILESASTNQTSMYLCASITGGLSNTEAFFGQGTRLTVV.

The chain carries TRBV6-5 and TRBJ1-1; D is perhaps TRBD1 (5 bases). The CDR3 is 14 residues long. Trimming took off 7 bases at V and 5 bases at J, with 17 bases between the two ends. The germline V gene has CDR1 MNHEY and CDR2 SVGAGI. DNA of the CDR3: TGTGCCAGCATTAGATGGACAAGTGGAACTGAAGCTTTCTTT. Its translation is CASIRWTSGTEAFF.

The V and J genes are TRBV15 and TRBJ2-3, with 9 positions matching TRBD1. Germline V gene sequence: CDR1 LNHNV, CDR2 YYDKDF (reference sequence). J lost 5 bases, V lost 5 bases, and 5 bases had no gene match. CDR3 length equals 14 residues. CDR3 amino acids: CATSGGQGGDTQYF. In nucleotides, the CDR3 is TGTGCCACCAGCGGGGGACAGGGAGGAGATACGCAGTATTTT.

The V and J genes are TRBV11-2 and TRBJ1-3; 7 bases map to TRBD1. V was pared by 2 bases and J by 3 bases, with 4 bases of the junction left unmatched. Germline V lookup: CDR1 SGHAT, CDR2 FQNNGV. This CDR3 is 15 amino acids long. The CDR3 here is CASSLQGVHGNTIYF. For the CDR3, the DNA is TGTGCCAGCAGCTTACAGGGGGTGCATGGAAACACCATATATTTT.

The chain uses TRBV5-1 and TRBJ2-7; D gene unclear. Germline loops: CDR1 SGHRS, CDR2 YFSETQ. Trimming shortened V by 0 bases and J by 0 bases, and 10 bases separated the two germline ends. The CDR3 loop spans 15 amino acids. The CDR3, as DNA: TGCGCCAGCAGCTTGGACGGCGGCAACTCCTACGAGCAGTACTTC. Protein product: CASSLDGGNSYEQYF.

V is TRBV18 and J is TRBJ1-5; D is unclear. The CDR3 sequence is 13 residues long. The V end lost 1 base, the J end lost 6 bases, and 7 bases lay between the germline ends. CDR1 is KGHSH and CDR2 is LQKENI in the germline V gene. In DNA form, the CDR3 reads TGTGCCAGCTCACCACGCGAGGGTCAGCCCCAGCATTTT. Amino acid sequence: CASSPREGQPQHF.

V gene TRBV5-5 combines with J gene TRBJ2-7, with D perhaps matching TRBD1 (5 bases). Trimming removed 4 bases at V and 5 bases at J, with 10 bases between. Germline V gives CDR1 SGHKS, CDR2 YYEKEE (reference sequence). The CDR3 is 12 amino acids. This chain's CDR3 is CASSPDRNEQYF. The CDR3 coding sequence is TGTGCCAGCAGCCCCGACAGAAACGAGCAGTACTTC.